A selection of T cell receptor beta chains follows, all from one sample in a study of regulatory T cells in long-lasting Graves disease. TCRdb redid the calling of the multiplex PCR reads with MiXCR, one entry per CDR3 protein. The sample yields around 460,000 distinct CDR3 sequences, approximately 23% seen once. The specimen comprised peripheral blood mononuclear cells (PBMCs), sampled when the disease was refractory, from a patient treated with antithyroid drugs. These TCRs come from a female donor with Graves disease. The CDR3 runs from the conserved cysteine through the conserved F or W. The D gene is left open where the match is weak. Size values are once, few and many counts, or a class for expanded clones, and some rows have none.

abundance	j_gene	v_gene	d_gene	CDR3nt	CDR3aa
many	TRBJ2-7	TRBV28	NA	TGTGCCAGCAACCCCCCTGGGTCGCGCTACGAGCAGTACTTC	CASNPPGSRYEQYF
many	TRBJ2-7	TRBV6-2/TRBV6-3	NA	TGTGCCAGCGAGGGACGGGCTCTCTACGAGCAGTACTTC	CASEGRALYEQYF
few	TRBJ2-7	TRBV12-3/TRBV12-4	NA	TGTGCCAGCACCGGGACACCCAACGGGGAGCAGTACTTC	CASTGTPNGEQYF
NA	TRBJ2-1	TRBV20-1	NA	TGCAGTGCTAGTGGGACTCGCTACAATGAGCAGTTCTTC	CSASGTRYNEQFF
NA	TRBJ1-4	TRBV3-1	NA	TGTGCCAGCAGCCAAGAATCCATGGGTGAAAAACTGTTTTTT	CASSQESMGEKLFF
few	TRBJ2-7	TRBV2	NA	TGTGCCAGCGCCCCAACGGGGTACGAGCAGTACTTC	CASAPTGYEQYF
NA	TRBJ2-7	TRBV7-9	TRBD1	TGTGCCAGCAGCCCCCCGGGACAGCGCGACGAGCAGTACTTC	CASSPPGQRDEQYF
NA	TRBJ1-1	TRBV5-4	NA	TGTGCCAGCAGGACACCGGGACAAACGAACACTGAAGCTTTCTTT	CASRTPGQTNTEAFF
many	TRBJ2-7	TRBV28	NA	TGTGCCAGCAGTTTTGGGAGCCAGGAGCAGTACTTC	CASSFGSQEQYF
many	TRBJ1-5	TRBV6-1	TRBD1	TGTGCCAGCAGCCCGGGACAGGGGCTAGGCAATCAGCCCCAGCATTTT	CASSPGQGLGNQPQHF
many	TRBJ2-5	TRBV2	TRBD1	TGTGCCAGCAGTGCTATGACAGGGAATGGAGAGACCCAGTACTTC	CASSAMTGNGETQYF
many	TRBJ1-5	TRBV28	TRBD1	TGTGCCAGCAGTATCACAGGGGGCGTCAAGCCCCAGCATTTT	CASSITGGVKPQHF
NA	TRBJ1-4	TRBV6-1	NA	TGTGCCAGCAGACCGACAGCAACTAATGAAAAACTGCTTTTT	CASRPTATNEKLLF
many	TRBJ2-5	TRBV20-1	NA	TGCTCCCTACTGGGTGGGGGGCCAGAGACCCAGTACTTC	CSLLGGGPETQYF
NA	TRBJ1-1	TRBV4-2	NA	TGTGCCAGCAGCCCCGAAGGAGGGGGGACTGAAGCTTTCTTT	CASSPEGGGTEAFF
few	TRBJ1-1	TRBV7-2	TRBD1	TGTGCCAGCTCACTGTGGACAGGGGAGAACACTGAAGCTTTCTTT	CASSLWTGENTEAFF
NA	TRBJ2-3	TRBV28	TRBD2	TGTGCCAGCAGTTTGCAACTAGCGGGAGGGCCGGATACGCAGTATTTT	CASSLQLAGGPDTQYF
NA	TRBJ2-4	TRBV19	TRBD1	TGTGCCAGTAGTGACTTGAGGGGACAGGGTCGACACATTCAGTACTTC	CASSDLRGQGRHIQYF
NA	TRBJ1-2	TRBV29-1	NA	TGCAGCGTTTTAGCTTCTTATAGGGCCTACACCTTC	CSVLASYRAYTF
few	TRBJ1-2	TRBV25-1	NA	TGTGCCAGCAGTGATCAGGAAAGGAGCTACACCTTC	CASSDQERSYTF
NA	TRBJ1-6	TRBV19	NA	TGTGCCAATGCCAAGGGGCGGTCAAATTCACCCCTCCACTTT	CANAKGRSNSPLHF
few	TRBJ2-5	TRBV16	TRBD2	TGTGCCAGCAGCGCTCATGGGACTAGCGGGAGGGTCCAGGAGACCCAGTACTTC	CASSAHGTSGRVQETQYF
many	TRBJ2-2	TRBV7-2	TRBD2	TGTGCCAGCAGCCCCGGGACTAGCGTCACCGGGGAGCTGTTTTTT	CASSPGTSVTGELFF
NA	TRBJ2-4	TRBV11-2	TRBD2	TGTGCCAGCAGCTTAGAACGGGAGGACATTCAGTACTTC	CASSLEREDIQYF
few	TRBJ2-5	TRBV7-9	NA	TGTGCCAGCAGTCCAGGGTCGACCCAGTACTTC	CASSPGSTQYF
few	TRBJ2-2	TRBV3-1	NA	TGTGCCAGCAGCCAAGATGGAGGGAACACCGGGGAGCTGTTTTTT	CASSQDGGNTGELFF
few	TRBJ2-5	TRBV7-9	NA	TGTGCCAGCAGCCCGGTCCCCAAAGAGACCCAGTACTTC	CASSPVPKETQYF
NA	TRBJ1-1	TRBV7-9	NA	TGTGCCAGCAGCTTAGTTCCGGGGGTCGGGACTGAAGCTTTCTTT	CASSLVPGVGTEAFF
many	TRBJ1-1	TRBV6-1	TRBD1	TGTGCCAGCAGTCCAGGGACAGAGAACACTGAAGCTTTCTTT	CASSPGTENTEAFF
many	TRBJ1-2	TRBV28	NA	TGTGCCAGCAGTTTTTGGGGGGCGTTTGGCTACACCTTC	CASSFWGAFGYTF
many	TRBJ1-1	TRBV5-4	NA	TGTGCCAGCAGCTCTCAGGGCATGAACACTGAAGCTTTCTTT	CASSSQGMNTEAFF
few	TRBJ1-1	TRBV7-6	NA	TGTGCCAGCAGCTTAGCGGGGGGGCGCGGCACTGAAGCTTTCTTT	CASSLAGGRGTEAFF
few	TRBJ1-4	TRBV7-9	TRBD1	TGTGCCAGCAGTCGACAGGGGGAGAATGAAAAACTGTTTTTT	CASSRQGENEKLFF
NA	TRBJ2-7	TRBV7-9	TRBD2	TGTGCCAGCAGCCCACTCGGGACTAGCGGTTCCTACGAGCAGTACTTC	CASSPLGTSGSYEQYF
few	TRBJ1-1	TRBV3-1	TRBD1	TGTGCCAGCAGGCGGACAGGGGGGGACACTGAAGCTTTCTTT	CASRRTGGDTEAFF
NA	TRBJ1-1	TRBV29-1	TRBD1	TGCAGCGCCCGGACAGGGGGGGACACTGAAGCTTTCTTT	CSARTGGDTEAFF
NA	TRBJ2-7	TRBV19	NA	TGTGCCAGTCCGTCCCCAAACGACGGCGAGCAGTACTTC	CASPSPNDGEQYF
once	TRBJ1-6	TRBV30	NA	TGTGCCTGGAGTGAAGACCATAATTCACCCCTCCACTTT	CAWSEDHNSPLHF
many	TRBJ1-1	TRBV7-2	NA	TGTGCCAGCAGCCCCTATCAAATCACTGAAGCTTTCTTT	CASSPYQITEAFF
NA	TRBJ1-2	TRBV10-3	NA	TGTGCCATCAGTGGGGATCTTAACTATGGCTACACCTTC	CAISGDLNYGYTF
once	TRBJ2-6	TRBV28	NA	TGTGCCAGCAGTTTACTGGGGATCTCTGGGGCCAACGTCCTGACTTTC	CASSLLGISGANVLTF
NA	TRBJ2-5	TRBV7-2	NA	TGTGCCAGCAGAACAGGGGGGGGGGGGGAGACCCAGTACTTC	CASRTGGGGETQYF
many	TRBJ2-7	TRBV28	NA	TGTGCCAGCAGTTCCCGGGACAAAATCTACGAGCAGTACTTC	CASSSRDKIYEQYF
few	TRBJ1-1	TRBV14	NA	TGTGCCAGCAGCCAATTTAGGGGGAGGAGTACTGAAGCTTTCTTT	CASSQFRGRSTEAFF
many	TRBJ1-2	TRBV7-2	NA	TGTGCCAGCAGAGGGGCAAGCAACTATGGCTACACCTTC	CASRGASNYGYTF
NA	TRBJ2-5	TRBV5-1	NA	TGCGCCAGCAGCTCAAGTCGGGACTTCCTGCGAGAGACCCAGTACTTC	CASSSSRDFLRETQYF
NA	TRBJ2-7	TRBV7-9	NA	TGTGCCAGCAGCGTTCCCCGGGGAGGCCCCCCCCGGTTCGAGCAGTACTTC	CASSVPRGGPPRFEQYF
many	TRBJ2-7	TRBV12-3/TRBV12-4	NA	TGTGCCAGCAGTCCACAGGTTGTCGCCGAGCAGTACTTC	CASSPQVVAEQYF
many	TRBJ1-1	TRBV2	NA	TGTGCCAGCGGACACAACACTGAAGCTTTCTTT	CASGHNTEAFF
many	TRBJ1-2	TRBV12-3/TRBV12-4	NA	TGTGCCAGCAGTTTTTTCGGGCCGGGTGACTATGGCTACACCTTC	CASSFFGPGDYGYTF
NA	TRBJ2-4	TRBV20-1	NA	TGCAGTATTAGGTTCCCCAAAAACATTCAGTACTTC	CSIRFPKNIQYF
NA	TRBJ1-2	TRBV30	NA	TGTGCCTGGAGTCAGGGTATTAGACTCAGTGGCTACACCTTC	CAWSQGIRLSGYTF
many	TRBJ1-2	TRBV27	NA	TGTGCCAGCAGCACCGTTCGGGGTTCAGGCTATGGCTACACCTTC	CASSTVRGSGYGYTF